The rows below give T cell receptor beta chains drawn from one sample of a study of cytomegalovirus exposure and HLA in healthy donors. The data were produced by immunoSEQ multiplex PCR, yet TCRdb's version contains in-frame clones alone and is incomplete. Of about 130,000 clones detected, 17% appear once; the ten largest clones hold approximately 2.9%. The source material was PBMCs. These TCRs come from a female donor in good health and CMV-seropositive. Both conserved end residues are part of each CDR3. Fields, in order: CDR3 length, V gene, D gene, J gene, clone size, CDR3 DNA, CDR3 protein. D genes are given only for firm matches. Clone size is shown for a subset of rows, as once, few, many or a class of expanded clone.

14	TRBV6-1	TRBD1	TRBJ2-7	few	TGTGCCAGCAGTAACAGGGGCACCTCCTACGAGCAGTACTTC	CASSNRGTSYEQYF
14	TRBV6-5	TRBD2	TRBJ2-1	.	TGTGCCAGCAGTGGCGGGGGGCCCGCTATTGAGCAGTTCTTC	CASSGGGPAIEQFF
19	TRBV10-3	.	TRBJ2-3	few	TGTGCCATCAGTGAGCAATTGATTGGGTCCGCGGGATCCACAGATACGCAGTATTTT	CAISEQLIGSAGSTDTQYF
14	TRBV7-9	TRBD1	TRBJ2-3	.	TGTGCCAGCGGCTACAGGGGAGGCACAGATACGCAGTATTTT	CASGYRGGTDTQYF
17	TRBV12-5	TRBD2	TRBJ2-1	.	TGTGCTAGTGGCCCCCGGTCGGGAGGGAGCTCCTACAATGAGCAGTTCTTC	CASGPRSGGSSYNEQFF
13	TRBV27	.	TRBJ1-2	few	TGTGCCAGCAGTTTATCCAGTCACTATGGCTACACCTTC	CASSLSSHYGYTF
14	TRBV7-9	.	TRBJ2-7	few	TGTGCCAGCAGCTTAGAAACTGGGGCAGTGGAGCAGTACTTC	CASSLETGAVEQYF
14	TRBV6-1	TRBD1	TRBJ2-7	few	TGTGCCAGCAGTGATGGGACAGGTTACTACGAGCAGTACTTC	CASSDGTGYYEQYF
17	TRBV4-1	TRBD2	TRBJ2-3	.	TGCGCCAGCAGCCAAGAGGGGACTAGCAACAACCAAGATACGCAGTATTTT	CASSQEGTSNNQDTQYF
14	TRBV7-9	.	TRBJ1-6	few	TGTGCCAGCACCCCACCAGGCACTAATTCACCCCTCCACTTT	CASTPPGTNSPLHF
14	TRBV29-1	TRBD2	TRBJ2-5	.	TGCAGCGTTGCGCAGCGGGGGTTCATTTGGACCCAGTACTTC	CSVAQRGFIWTQYF
14	TRBV5-1	.	TRBJ1-6	.	TGCGCCAGCAGCTTGGGTTCGAGGGATTCACCCCTCCACTTT	CASSLGSRDSPLHF
17	TRBV4-2	.	TRBJ1-3	.	TGTGCCAGCAGCCAAGATGGACGGGGAGGCCCTGGAAACACCATATATTTT	CASSQDGRGGPGNTIYF
13	TRBV10-1	.	TRBJ1-2	.	TGCGCCAGCAGTGAGAGGGGGAACTATGGCTACACCTTC	CASSERGNYGYTF
16	TRBV15	TRBD1	TRBJ2-5	.	TGTGCCACCAGCAGAGCTTTGGGACAGGTAGGAGAGACCCAGTACTTC	CATSRALGQVGETQYF
15	TRBV4-1	.	TRBJ2-7	few	TGCGCCAGCAGCCAAGAAGGAACTACCTCCTACGAGCAGTACTTC	CASSQEGTTSYEQYF
13	TRBV7-2	.	TRBJ1-4	.	TGTGCCAGCAGCCCACAACAGGAGGAAAAACTGTTTTTT	CASSPQQEEKLFF
11	TRBV30	.	TRBJ2-1	.	TGTGCCTGTACGTGGACAGCGTGGCAGTTCTTC	CACTWTAWQFF
14	TRBV28	.	TRBJ2-6	few	TGTGCCCAGGGAAAAGGCTCTGGGGCCAACGTCCTGACTTTC	CAQGKGSGANVLTF
13	TRBV29-1	.	TRBJ1-4	few	TGCAGCGTGTCCCCCCAGGCCGATGAAAAACTGTTTTTT	CSVSPQADEKLFF